This T cell receptor beta chain comes out of a study of long-term antiretroviral therapy in people with HIV. General study points: Dominating the repertoire at all time points were the clones that expanded before ART. For ART adherence, viral resistance and therapy changes, no data were available. HIV repertoire CDR3 lengths ranged less widely than those of controls.

Concerning this clone: Its antigen is as yet unknown.

Researchers report immunoSEQ v3.0 was run at survey level. TCRdb's copy holds only in-frame clones and misses some; the assay was immunoSEQ multiplex PCR. The data contain about 25,000 clones, 82% of them singletons. CDR3 length equals 14 residues. Trimming stripped 2 bases from V and 5 bases from J, with 13 bases between. CDR1 MDHEN and CDR2 SYDVKM come from the germline V gene. The source was unsorted PBMCs, collected 2.9 years after starting antiretroviral therapy. The chain employs TRBV28 and TRBJ2-7; D is perhaps TRBD1 (5 bases). This receptor was identified in a man between 50 and 59 years old with HIV. The CDR3 loop reads CASSLPTDSDEQYF. For the CDR3, the DNA is TGTGCCAGCAGTTTACCCACTGACAGTGACGAGCAGTACTTC.